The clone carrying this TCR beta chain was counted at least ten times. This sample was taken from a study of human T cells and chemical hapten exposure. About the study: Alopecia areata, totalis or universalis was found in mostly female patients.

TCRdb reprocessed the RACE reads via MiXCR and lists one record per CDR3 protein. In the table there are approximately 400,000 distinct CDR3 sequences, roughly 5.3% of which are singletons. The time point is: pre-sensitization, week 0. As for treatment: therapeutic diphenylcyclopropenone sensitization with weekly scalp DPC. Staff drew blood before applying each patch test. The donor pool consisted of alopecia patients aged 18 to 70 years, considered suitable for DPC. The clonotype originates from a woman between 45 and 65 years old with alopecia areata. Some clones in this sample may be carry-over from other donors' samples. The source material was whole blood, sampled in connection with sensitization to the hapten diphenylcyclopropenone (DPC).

The CDR3 nucleotides read TGTGCCAGCAGCTTGGCGGGAGGCGATCAGCCCCAGCATTTT. Translation gives CASSLAGGDQPQHF. This rearrangement joins TRBV7-2 to TRBJ1-5; no reliable D call. The V end lost 3 bases, the J end lost 5 bases, and 11 bases lay between the germline ends. The germline CDR1 and CDR2 sequences are SGHTA and FQGNSA. The CDR3 is made up of 14 amino acids.